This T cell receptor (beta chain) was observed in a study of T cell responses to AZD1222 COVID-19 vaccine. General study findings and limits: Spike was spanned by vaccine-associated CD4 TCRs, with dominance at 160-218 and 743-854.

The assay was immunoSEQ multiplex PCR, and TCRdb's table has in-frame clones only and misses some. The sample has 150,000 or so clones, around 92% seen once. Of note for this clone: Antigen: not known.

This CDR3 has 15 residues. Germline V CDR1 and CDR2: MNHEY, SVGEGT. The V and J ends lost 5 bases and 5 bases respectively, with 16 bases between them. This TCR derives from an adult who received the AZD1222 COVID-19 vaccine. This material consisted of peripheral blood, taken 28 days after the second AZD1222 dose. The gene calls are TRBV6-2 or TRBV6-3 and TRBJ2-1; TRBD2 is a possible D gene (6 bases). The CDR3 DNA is TGTGCCAGCAGTCCCCGACTAGGCCGTAACAATGAGCAGTTCTTC. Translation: CASSPRLGRNNEQFF.